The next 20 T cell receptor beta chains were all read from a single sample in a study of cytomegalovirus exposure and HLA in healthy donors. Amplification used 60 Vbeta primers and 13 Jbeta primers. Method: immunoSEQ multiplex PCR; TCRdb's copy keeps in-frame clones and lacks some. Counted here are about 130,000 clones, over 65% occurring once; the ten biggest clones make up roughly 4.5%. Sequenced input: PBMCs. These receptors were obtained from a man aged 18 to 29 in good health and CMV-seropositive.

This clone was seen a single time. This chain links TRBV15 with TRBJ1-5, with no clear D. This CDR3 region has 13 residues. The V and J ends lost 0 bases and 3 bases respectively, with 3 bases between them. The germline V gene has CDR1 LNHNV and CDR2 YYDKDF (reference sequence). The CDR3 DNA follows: TGTGCCACCAGCAGAGATTACAATCAGCCCCAGCATTTT. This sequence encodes CATSRDYNQPQHF.

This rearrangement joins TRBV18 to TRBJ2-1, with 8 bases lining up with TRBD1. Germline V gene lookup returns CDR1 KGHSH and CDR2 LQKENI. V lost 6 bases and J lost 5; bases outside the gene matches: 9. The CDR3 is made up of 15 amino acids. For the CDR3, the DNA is TGTGCCAGCTCCTTCGGACAGGGAAGGGACAATGAGCAGTTCTTC. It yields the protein CASSFGQGRDNEQFF.

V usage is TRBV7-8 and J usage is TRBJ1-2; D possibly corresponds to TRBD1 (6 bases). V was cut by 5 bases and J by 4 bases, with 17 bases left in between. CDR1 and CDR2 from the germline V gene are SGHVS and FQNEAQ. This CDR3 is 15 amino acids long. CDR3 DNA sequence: TGTGCCAGCAGCCCAATGGGGGGGCCGAGCTATGGCTACACCTTC. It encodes CASSPMGGPSYGYTF. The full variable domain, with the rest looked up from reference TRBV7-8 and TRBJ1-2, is GAGVSQSPRYKVAKRGQDVALRCDPISGHVSLFWYQQALGQGPEFLTYFQNEAQLDKSGLPSDRFFAERPEGSVSTLKIQRTQQEDSAVYLCASSPMGGPSYGYTFGSGTRLTVV.

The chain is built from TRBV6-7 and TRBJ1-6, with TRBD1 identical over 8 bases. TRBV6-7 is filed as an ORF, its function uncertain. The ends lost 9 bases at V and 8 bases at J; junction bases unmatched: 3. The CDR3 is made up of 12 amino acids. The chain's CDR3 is CARQGGDSPLHF. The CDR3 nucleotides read TGTGCCAGACAGGGGGGGGATTCACCCCTCCACTTT.

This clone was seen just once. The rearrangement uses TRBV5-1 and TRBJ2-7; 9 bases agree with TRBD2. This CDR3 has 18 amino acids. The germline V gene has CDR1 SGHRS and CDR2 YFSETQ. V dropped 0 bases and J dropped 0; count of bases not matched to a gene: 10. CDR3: CASSLVPSGTRSSYEQYF. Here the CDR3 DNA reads TGCGCCAGCAGCTTGGTTCCTAGCGGGACTAGGAGCTCCTACGAGCAGTACTTC.

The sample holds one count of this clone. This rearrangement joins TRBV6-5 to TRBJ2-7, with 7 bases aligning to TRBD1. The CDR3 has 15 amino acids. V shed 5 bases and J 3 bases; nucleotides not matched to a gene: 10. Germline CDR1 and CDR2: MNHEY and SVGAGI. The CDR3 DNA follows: TGTGCCAGCAGTAGACCCGGACAGGACCACTACGAGCAGTACTTC. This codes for CASSRPGQDHYEQYF.

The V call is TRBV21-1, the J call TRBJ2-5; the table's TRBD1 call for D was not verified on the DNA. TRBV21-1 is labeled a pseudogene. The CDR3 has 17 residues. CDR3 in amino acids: CASSEDVWKVRGETQYF. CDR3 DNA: TGTGCCAGCAGCGAGGATGTATGGAAAGTCAGGGGTGAGACCCAGTACTTC.

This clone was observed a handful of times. CDR3 bases: TGTGCCAGCAGTCGACTGACCTCTGGGGCCAACGTCCTGACTTTC. Translation: CASSRLTSGANVLTF. The chain joins TRBV2 to TRBJ2-6; the D is unclear. Trimming pared 5 bases from V and 0 bases from J, leaving 8 bases between. CDR1 and CDR2 from the germline V gene are SNHLY and FYNNEI. CDR3 size: 15 residues. Drawing the rest from reference TRBV2 and TRBJ2-6, the complete variable domain is EPEVTQTPSHQVTQMGQEVILRCVPISNHLYFYWYRQILGQKVEFLVSFYNNEISEKSEIFDDQFSVERPDGSNFTLKIRSTKLEDSAMYFCASSRLTSGANVLTFGAGSRLTVL.

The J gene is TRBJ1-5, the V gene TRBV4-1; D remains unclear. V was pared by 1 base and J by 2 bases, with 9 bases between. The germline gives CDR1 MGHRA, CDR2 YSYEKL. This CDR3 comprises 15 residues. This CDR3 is CASSQGSLGNQPQHF. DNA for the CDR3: TGCGCCAGCAGCCAAGGATCTCTAGGCAATCAGCCCCAGCATTTT.

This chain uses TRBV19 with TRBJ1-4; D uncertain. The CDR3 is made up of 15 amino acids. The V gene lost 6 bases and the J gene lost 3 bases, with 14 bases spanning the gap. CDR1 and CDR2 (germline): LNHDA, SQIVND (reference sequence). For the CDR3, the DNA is TGTGCCAGTAGGTGGAGGGTAACGGCTAATGAAAAACTGTTTTTT. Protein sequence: CASRWRVTANEKLFF.

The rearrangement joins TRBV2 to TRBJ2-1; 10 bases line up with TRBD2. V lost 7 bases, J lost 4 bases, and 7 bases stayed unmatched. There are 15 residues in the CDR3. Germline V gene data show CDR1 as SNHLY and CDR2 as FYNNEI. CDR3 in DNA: TGTGCCAGCACACAGGGACTAGCGAGTTACAATGAGCAGTTCTTC. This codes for CASTQGLASYNEQFF.

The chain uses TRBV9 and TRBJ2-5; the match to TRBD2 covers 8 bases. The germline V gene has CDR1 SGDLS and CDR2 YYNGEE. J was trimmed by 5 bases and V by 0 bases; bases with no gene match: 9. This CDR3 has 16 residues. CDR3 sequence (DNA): TGTGCCAGCAGCGTAGCCCCGGGGGGGGGCGCTGAGACCCAGTACTTC. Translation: CASSVAPGGGAETQYF.

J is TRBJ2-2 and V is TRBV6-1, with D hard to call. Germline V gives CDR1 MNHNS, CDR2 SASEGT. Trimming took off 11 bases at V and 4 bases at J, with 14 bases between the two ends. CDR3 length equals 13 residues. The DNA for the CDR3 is TGTGCCTCCCGCCCTCGGTTCACCGGGGAGCTGTTTTTT. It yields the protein CASRPRFTGELFF.

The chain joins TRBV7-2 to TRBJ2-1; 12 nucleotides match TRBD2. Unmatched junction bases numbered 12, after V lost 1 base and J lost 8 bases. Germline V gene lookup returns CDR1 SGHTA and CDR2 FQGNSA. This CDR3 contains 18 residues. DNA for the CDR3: TGTGCCAGCAGCTTAGGTCGGACAGGCCGACTAGCGGGGGATGAGCAGTTCTTC. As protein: CASSLGRTGRLAGDEQFF.

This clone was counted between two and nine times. The CDR3 loop reads CASSLGDPQGDIQYF. In DNA, the CDR3 is TGTGCCAGCAGCTTAGGCGATCCGCAGGGTGACATTCAGTACTTC. The chain uses TRBV7-2 and TRBJ2-4; D possibly corresponds to TRBD1 (5 bases). With 1 base removed from V and 8 bases from J, the gap between germline ends came to 15 bases. CDR1 and CDR2 (germline): SGHTA, FQGNSA. The CDR3 is 15 residues long.

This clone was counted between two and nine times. The chain's CDR3 is CASSFPGGYNEQFF. The CDR3 DNA sequence: TGTGCCAGCAGCTTTCCGGGGGGCTACAATGAGCAGTTCTTC. V usage is TRBV7-8 and J usage is TRBJ2-1; TRBD2 agrees at 7 bases. The ends lost 3 bases at V and 3 bases at J; junction bases unmatched: 2. The germline V gene encodes CDR1 SGHVS and CDR2 FQNEAQ. The CDR3 has 14 amino acids.

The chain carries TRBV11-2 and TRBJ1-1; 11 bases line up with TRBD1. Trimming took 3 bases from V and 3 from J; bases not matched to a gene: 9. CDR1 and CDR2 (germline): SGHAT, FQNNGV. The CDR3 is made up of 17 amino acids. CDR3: CASSFGQGAIFYTEAFF. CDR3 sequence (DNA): TGTGCCAGCAGCTTTGGACAGGGGGCGATTTTTTACACTGAAGCTTTCTTT.

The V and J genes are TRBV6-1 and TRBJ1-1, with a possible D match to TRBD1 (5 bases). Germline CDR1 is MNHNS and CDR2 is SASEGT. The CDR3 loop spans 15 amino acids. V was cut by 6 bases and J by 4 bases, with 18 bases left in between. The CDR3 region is CASSAQSGPGTEAFF. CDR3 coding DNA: TGTGCCAGCAGCGCTCAATCAGGGCCGGGCACTGAAGCTTTCTTT.

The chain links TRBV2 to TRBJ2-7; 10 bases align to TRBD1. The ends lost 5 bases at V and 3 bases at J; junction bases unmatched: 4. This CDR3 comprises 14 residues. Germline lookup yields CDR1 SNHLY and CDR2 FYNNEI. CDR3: CASSPWDRGYEQYF. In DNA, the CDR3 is TGTGCCAGCAGTCCCTGGGACAGGGGCTACGAGCAGTACTTC.

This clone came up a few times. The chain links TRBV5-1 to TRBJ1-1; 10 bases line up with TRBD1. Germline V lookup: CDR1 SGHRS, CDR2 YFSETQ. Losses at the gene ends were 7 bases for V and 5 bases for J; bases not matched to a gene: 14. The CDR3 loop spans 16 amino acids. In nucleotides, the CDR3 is TGCGCCAGCCACACCGGGACAGGGGCAGGAGGGACTGAAGCTTTCTTT. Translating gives CASHTGTGAGGTEAFF. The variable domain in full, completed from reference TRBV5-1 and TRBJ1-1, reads KAGVTQTPRYLIKTRGQQVTLSCSPISGHRSVSWYQQTPGQGLQFLFEYFSETQRNKGNFPGRFSGRQFSNSRSEMNVSTLELGDSALYLCASHTGTGAGGTEAFFGQGTRLTVV.